This TCR beta chain came from a study of shared clonotypes between healthy human individuals. Produced via immunoSEQ multiplex PCR; TCRdb's table is partial and in-frame only. The profile covers about 1.5 million clones, with approximately 98% appearing a single time and roughly 0.42% taken by the ten largest. Germline V CDR1 and CDR2: SGHRS, YFSETQ. CDR3 size: 14 residues. Between the trimmed V and J ends, which lost 0 bases and 5 bases, there was a span of 11 bases. The clonotype originates from a man aged 30 to 39 in good health. The sample taken for sequencing was naive CD4+ T cells sorted from blood. Specified subset: CD45RA+ positively selected. This chain uses TRBV5-1 with TRBJ1-1; D is undetermined. CDR3 bases: TGCGCCAGCAGCTTGGGCCGAGGAGGGACTGAAGCTTTCTTT. Its protein product is CASSLGRGGTEAFF.